This passage covers 6 T cell receptor beta chains from one sample sequenced in a study of cytomegalovirus exposure and HLA in healthy donors. Repertoires were generated with immunoSEQ multiplex PCR, while TCRdb's copy carries only in-frame clones and drops some. The sample lists tens of thousands of clones, over 85% occurring once. Sample: PBMCs. The receptors were gathered from a man aged 18 to 29 in good health and CMV-seropositive.

This chain joins TRBV28 and TRBJ1-5; 8 bases are shared with TRBD1. This CDR3 has 19 amino acids. J was trimmed by 0 bases and V by 3 bases; bases with no gene match: 13. In germline, CDR1 is MDHEN, CDR2 SYDVKM. CDR3 coding DNA: TGTGCCAGCAGTTTCCCCCGGACAGGGAAAGGGGATAGCAATCAGCCCCAGCATTTT. This codes for CASSFPRTGKGDSNQPQHF.

The gene calls are TRBV6-5 and TRBJ2-2; no reliable D call. Trimming cost V 6 bases and J 8 bases, with 13 bases left between them. The CDR3 spans 13 residues. The germline gives CDR1 MNHEY, CDR2 SVGAGI. The CDR3 reads CASSLSMRGELFF. The CDR3 DNA reads TGTGCCAGCAGCCTATCCATGAGAGGGGAGCTGTTTTTT.

The chain joins TRBV7-3 to TRBJ2-2, with 7 bases that match TRBD1. The CDR3 sequence is 13 residues long. Germline-derived CDR1 and CDR2 are SGHTA and FQGTGA. CDR3 DNA: TGTGCGGGGACAGAGGTTCCCACCGGGGAGCTGTTTTTT. Its protein product is CAGTEVPTGELFF. Combining the CDR3 with reference TRBV7-3 and TRBJ2-2 gives the whole variable domain GAGVSQTPSNKVTEKGKYVELRCDPISGHTALYWYRQSLGQGPEFLIYFQGTGAADDSGLPNDRFFAVRPEGSVSTLKIQRTERGDSAVYLCAGTEVPTGELFFGEGSRLTVL.

The chain couples TRBV10-1 to TRBJ2-7; tentatively, D is TRBD2 (6 bases). Trimming took 6 bases from V and 3 from J, leaving 21 bases between them. The CDR3 runs to 16 residues. Germline V gene lookup returns CDR1 WNHNN and CDR2 SYGVQD (reference sequence). The CDR3 protein is CASSEIKGGALYEQYF. For the CDR3, the DNA is TGCGCCAGCAGCGAGATCAAAGGCGGGGCCCTCTACGAGCAGTACTTC.

CDR3 protein: CAWSDRSRDTEAFF. The CDR3 region has the DNA TGTGCCTGGAGTGATCGCAGCCGGGACACTGAAGCTTTCTTT. The chain couples TRBV30 to TRBJ1-1, with D hard to call. The CDR3 contains 14 residues. The V and J ends lost 1 base and 3 bases respectively, with 12 bases between them. In germline, CDR1 is GTSNPN, CDR2 SVGIG (reference sequence). Full variable domain (outside the CDR3, taken from reference TRBV30 and TRBJ1-1): SQTIHQWPATLVQPVGSPLSLECTVEGTSNPNLYWYRQAAGRGLQLLFYSVGIGQISSEVPQNLSASRPQDRQFILSSKKLLLSDSGFYLCAWSDRSRDTEAFFGQGTRLTVV.

The chain carries TRBV28 and TRBJ2-5, with 16 bases fitting TRBD2. The CDR3 contains 16 residues. Germline V gene lookup returns CDR1 MDHEN and CDR2 SYDVKM. V lost 3 bases and J lost 7; bases outside the gene matches: 5. CDR3 sequence reads: CASSLGTSGGVGTQYF. CDR3 sequence (DNA): TGTGCCAGCAGTTTGGGGACTAGCGGGGGGGTAGGGACCCAGTACTTC.